The 5 T cell receptor beta chains below all came from one sample that was sequenced in a study of control samples from healthy donors and cancer patients. TCRdb's table, derived via immunoSEQ multiplex PCR, lists solely in-frame clones and lacks some. The sample lists 90,000 to 140,000 clones, roughly four fifths occurring once. The sequenced sample was blood. These receptors originate from a woman in her forties or fifties in good health.

The chain carries TRBV7-3 and TRBJ1-6, with D hard to call. From germline, CDR1 is SGHTA and CDR2 FQGTGA. This CDR3 region has 13 residues. The V gene lost 3 bases and the J gene lost 7 bases, with 7 bases spanning the gap. CDR3 residues: CASSFRGNSPLHF. The CDR3 nucleotides read TGTGCCAGCAGCTTCCGGGGAAATTCACCCCTCCACTTT.

V usage is TRBV7-6 and J usage is TRBJ2-1; D unresolved. CDR1 is SGHVS and CDR2 is FNYEAQ in the germline V gene. The V gene lost 6 bases and the J gene lost 3 bases, with 15 bases spanning the gap. The length of the CDR3 is 15 residues. CDR3 loop: CASSLKLGGYNEQFF. CDR3 DNA: TGTGCCAGCAGTCTCAAGCTGGGCGGCTACAATGAGCAGTTCTTC.

J is TRBJ1-2 and V is TRBV2; D is unclear. In germline, CDR1 is SNHLY, CDR2 FYNNEI. This CDR3 has 18 amino acids. Trimming left V 7 bases short and J 3 bases short, with 27 bases between. The CDR3: CASTPEAGLTVQDYGYTF. The CDR3 nucleotides read TGTGCCAGCACTCCCGAAGCAGGACTGACGGTACAAGACTATGGCTACACCTTC.

Only a few counts were recorded for this clone. Other DNA sequences within the sample encode an identical CDR3. This rearrangement joins TRBV14 to TRBJ1-1, with TRBD1 identical over 7 bases. CDR3 size: 15 residues. Trimming cost V 4 bases and J 1 base; bases outside gene matches: 6. Germline V gene sequence: CDR1 SGHDN, CDR2 FVKESK. CDR3 residues: CASSLRTGRNTEAFF. The CDR3 region has the DNA TGTGCCAGCAGCCTTAGGACAGGAAGGAACACTGAAGCTTTCTTT.

V usage is TRBV6-1 and J usage is TRBJ1-5; D remains ambiguous. Trimming cost V 2 bases and J 6 bases, with 8 bases left between them. Germline V gives CDR1 MNHNS, CDR2 SASEGT. This CDR3 is 13 amino acids long. CDR3 amino acids: CASSESRSQPQHF. As DNA, the CDR3 is TGTGCCAGCAGTGAATCCAGGAGTCAGCCCCAGCATTTT.